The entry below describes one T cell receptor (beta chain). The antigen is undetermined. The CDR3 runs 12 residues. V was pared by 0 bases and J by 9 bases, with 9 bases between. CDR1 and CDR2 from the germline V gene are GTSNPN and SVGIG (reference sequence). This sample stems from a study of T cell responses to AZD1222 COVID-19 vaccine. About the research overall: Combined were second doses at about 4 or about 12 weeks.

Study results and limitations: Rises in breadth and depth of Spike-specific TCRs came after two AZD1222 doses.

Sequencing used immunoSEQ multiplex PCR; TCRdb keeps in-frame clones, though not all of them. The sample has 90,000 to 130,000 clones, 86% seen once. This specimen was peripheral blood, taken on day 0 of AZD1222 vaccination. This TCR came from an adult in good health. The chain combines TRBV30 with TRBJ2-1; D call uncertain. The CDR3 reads CAWSVRPGEQFF. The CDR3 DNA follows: TGTGCCTGGAGTGTACGGCCGGGTGAGCAGTTCTTC.